This T cell receptor beta chain derives from a study of blood T cell repertoires in COVID-19. Background on the study: The origin of the acute and convalescent COVID-19 samples was the United States, Italy and Spain. PBMCs, B-cell-depleted T cells, or T cells provided the cDNA or gDNA that made up the material.

Study processing details: Amplified reference gene primers provided the basis for estimating nucleated cell counts. Here immunoSEQ multiplex PCR was the method, and the copy in TCRdb shows in-frame clones only, minus some. V, J and clone size are taken as reported in that table, and D and trimming were inferred from the DNA itself. The table has approximately 230,000 clones, 75% to 90% seen once; the top ten hold roughly 3.7%. The receptor's source is a woman aged 25 to 39 who had recovered from COVID-19. Sequenced: PBMCs or T cells enriched from blood (not recorded which).

The CDR3 region is CASSLARENYGYTF. The CDR3 bases are TGTGCCAGCAGCTTAGCAAGGGAGAACTATGGCTACACCTTC. The chain has TRBV7-9 and TRBJ1-2; D call uncertain. The CDR3 spans 14 residues. CDR1 and CDR2 (germline): SEHNR, FQNEAQ (reference sequence). The ends were cut back, 0 bases at V and 2 bases at J, with 7 bases in the middle.